These 24 T cell receptor beta chains share one sample of origin, sequenced in a study of patients and donors after allogeneic stem cell transplantation. TCRdb re-derived calls from the RT-PCR reads in MiXCR, one entry per CDR3 protein. Of over 350,000 distinct CDR3 sequences detected, 16% appear once; the ten largest clones hold 6.5% to 7.5%. The sequenced sample consisted of blood, either unsorted or a sorted T cell fraction (not recorded which). All receptors come from a human donor who was either an allogeneic HSCT recipient or a stem cell or donor lymphocyte infusion donor (not recorded which). It is not recorded whose cells these are; they may come from a transplant donor.

This rearrangement joins TRBV20-1 to TRBJ2-3, with TRBD2 identical over 12 bases. Trimming cost V 1 base and J 6 bases; bases outside gene matches: 8. CDR1 and CDR2 from the germline V gene are DFQATT and SNEGSKA (reference sequence). The CDR3 has 16 amino acids. This CDR3 reads CSARGLAGASRDTQYF. The DNA for the CDR3 is TGCAGTGCTAGAGGACTAGCGGGGGCTTCAAGGGATACGCAGTATTTT.

The chain joins TRBV5-5 to TRBJ2-7, with TRBD2 identical over 7 bases. The CDR3 is 14 amino acids. The V gene end was trimmed by 4 bases and the J gene end by 3 bases; junction bases not matched to a gene: 7. Germline V gene lookup returns CDR1 SGHKS and CDR2 YYEKEE (reference sequence). In DNA form, the CDR3 reads TGTGCCAGCAGCATCGGGACTACCTACTACGAGCAGTACTTC. Translation gives CASSIGTTYYEQYF. The variable domain in full, with the rest retrieved from reference TRBV5-5 and TRBJ2-7, is DAGVTQSPTHLIKTRGQQVTLRCSPISGHKSVSWYQQVLGQGPQFIFQYYEKEERGRGNFPDRFSARQFPNYSSELNVNALLLGDSALYLCASSIGTTYYEQYFGPGTRLTVT.

The chain employs TRBV7-2 and TRBJ1-5; weak D call: TRBD1 (5 bases). Trimming removed 4 bases from V and 1 base from J, with 8 bases in between. Germline loops: CDR1 SGHTA, CDR2 FQGNSA. The CDR3 spans 14 residues. CDR3 amino acids: CASSSGPSNQPQHF. Written as DNA, the CDR3 is TGTGCCAGCAGCTCGGGACCGAGCAATCAGCCCCAGCATTTT.

This clonotype was counted between two and nine times. The J gene is TRBJ2-3, the V gene TRBV6-2 or TRBV6-3; TRBD1 aligns across 8 bases. Germline V CDR1 and CDR2: MNHEY, SVGEGT. Trimming took 5 bases from V and 6 from J; bases not matched to a gene: 10. The CDR3 spans 15 residues. The chain's CDR3 is CASSDRQGKADTQYF. As DNA, the CDR3 is TGTGCCAGCAGTGATCGACAGGGGAAGGCCGATACGCAGTATTTT.

This sequence joins TRBV27 and TRBJ2-7; D ambiguous. The CDR3 is 14 residues long. Deletions cut 6 bases from V and 3 bases from J, with 15 bases between. Germline V gene sequence: CDR1 MNHEY, CDR2 SMNVEV (reference sequence). This CDR3 is CASRRVGSVYEQYF. CDR3 in DNA: TGTGCCAGCAGGAGAGTGGGCAGTGTCTACGAGCAGTACTTC.

The CDR3 DNA follows: TGCAGTGCCAGGCGGGAGGGGGGTGGCTACACCTTC. Protein product: CSARREGGGYTF. V is TRBV20-1 and J is TRBJ1-2, with D perhaps TRBD1 (6 bases). V dropped 6 bases and J dropped 7 bases, with 15 bases sitting between them. The germline V gene has CDR1 DFQATT and CDR2 SNEGSKA (reference sequence). The CDR3 contains 12 residues.

This clonotype was counted a few times. The rearrangement uses TRBV6-2 or TRBV6-3 and TRBJ1-3, with unresolved D. This CDR3 is 15 amino acids long. The V end lost 9 bases, the J end lost 4 bases, and 19 bases lay between the germline ends. Looked up from germline, CDR1 is MNHEY and CDR2 is SVGEGT. CDR3 coding DNA: TGTGCCAGTCGACTGGACGCAGCGGGCGGAAACACCATATATTTT. Its translation: CASRLDAAGGNTIYF.

The chain joins TRBV29-1 to TRBJ2-7; no clear D gene. The CDR3 is 11 amino acids. Germline-derived CDR1 and CDR2 are SQVTM and ANQGSEA. Trimming took 7 bases from V and 4 from J, leaving 11 bases between them. CDR3 amino acids: CSAGLGYEQYF. In nucleotides, the CDR3 is TGCAGCGCCGGTCTAGGGTACGAGCAGTACTTC.

V and J are TRBV20-1 and TRBJ2-1; D is undetermined. Deletions cut 0 bases from V and 6 bases from J, with 18 bases between. Germline V gene lookup returns CDR1 DFQATT and CDR2 SNEGSKA (reference sequence). The CDR3 consists of 16 residues. The CDR3 here is CSARDSGPYPGNEQFF. The CDR3 bases are TGCAGTGCTAGAGATAGTGGGCCTTACCCAGGCAATGAGCAGTTCTTC.

This clonotype was seen a handful of times. The chain carries TRBV3-1 and TRBJ2-3; TRBD2 might be the D (5 bases). CDR1 is LGHDT and CDR2 is YNNKEL in the germline V gene (reference sequence). The V end lost 3 bases, the J end lost 8 bases, and 9 bases lay between the germline ends. CDR3 length: 12 amino acids. The CDR3 is CASSHLGGTQYF. The CDR3 DNA reads as TGTGCCAGCAGCCATCTAGGAGGTACGCAGTATTTT.

The CDR3 protein is CASSLALATGELFF. As DNA, the CDR3 is TGTGCCAGCAGCTTAGCGCTGGCGACCGGGGAGCTGTTTTTT. J is TRBJ2-2 and V is TRBV7-9; D is ambiguous. Germline V gives CDR1 SEHNR, CDR2 FQNEAQ (reference sequence). The CDR3 consists of 14 residues. Deletions cut 0 bases from V and 5 bases from J, with 7 bases between.

This clonotype has more than one count but fewer than ten. This chain uses TRBV3-1 with TRBJ2-1; possible D gene TRBD2, 5 bases. The CDR3 contains 17 residues. Trimming left V 2 bases short and J 5 bases short, with 19 bases between. The V gene's germline CDR1 is LGHDT and CDR2 YNNKEL (reference sequence). CDR3 sequence (DNA): TGTGCCAGCAGCCAAAGTCCCCTATGGGGAGAGGACAATGAGCAGTTCTTC. Amino acids: CASSQSPLWGEDNEQFF.

V gene TRBV6-5 combines with J gene TRBJ2-7, with D tentatively TRBD1 or TRBD2 (6 bases each). CDR3 length: 11 residues. Per the germline V gene, CDR1 is MNHEY and CDR2 is SVGAGI. The ends were cut back, 6 bases at V and 9 bases at J, with 12 bases in the middle. The CDR3 DNA sequence: TGTGCCAGCAGGCAAAAGGGGGGGCAGTACTTC. Encoded protein: CASRQKGGQYF.

In this sample, this clonotype turned up a few times. V gene TRBV15 combines with J gene TRBJ1-5, with D perhaps matching TRBD1 (5 bases). With 0 bases removed from V and 1 base from J, the gap between germline ends came to 10 bases. Germline V gene sequence: CDR1 LNHNV, CDR2 YYDKDF (reference sequence). The length of the CDR3 is 16 residues. The CDR3 here is CATSREAGRSNQPQHF. Written as DNA, the CDR3 is TGTGCCACCAGCAGAGAAGCAGGGCGGAGCAATCAGCCCCAGCATTTT.

The rearrangement links TRBV6-1 to TRBJ2-2; no definite D call. This CDR3 has 15 amino acids. Trimming cost V 6 bases and J 4 bases, with 15 bases left between them. Looked up from germline, CDR1 is MNHNS and CDR2 is SASEGT. CDR3 loop: CASREKGPTTGELFF. The CDR3, as DNA: TGTGCCAGCAGAGAGAAGGGCCCCACCACCGGGGAGCTGTTTTTT.

There are a few counts of this clonotype. The chain recombines TRBV29-1 with TRBJ1-3, with 7 bases identical to TRBD1. Germline lookup yields CDR1 SQVTM and CDR2 ANQGSEA. The CDR3 loop spans 16 amino acids. Unmatched junction bases numbered 10, after V lost 5 bases and J lost 0 bases. CDR3 bases: TGCAGCGTTCGGAGGGACAGCCCTTACTCTGGAAACACCATATATTTT. It is translated as CSVRRDSPYSGNTIYF.

In its sample, this clonotype was seen a few times. V usage is TRBV5-6 and J usage is TRBJ1-1; no firm D call. V was cut by 1 base and J by 1 base, with 11 bases left in between. This CDR3 has 15 residues. Germline V lookup: CDR1 SGHDT, CDR2 YYEEEE. The CDR3 DNA reads as TGTGCCAGCAGCTTGCGGAGGACCCAGAACACTGAAGCTTTCTTT. Translating gives CASSLRRTQNTEAFF.

This clonotype has just a few counts. This rearrangement joins TRBV5-1 to TRBJ1-2; 9 bases align to TRBD1. There are 15 residues in the CDR3. V was clipped by 0 bases and J by 2 bases; unmatched bases: 2. Germline CDR1 reads SGHRS; CDR2 reads YFSETQ. In DNA form, the CDR3 reads TGCGCCAGCAGCTTGGGGGACAGGGAAAACTATGGCTACACCTTC. This gives the protein CASSLGDRENYGYTF.

The V call is TRBV5-1, the J call TRBJ2-2; D may be TRBD2 (6 bases). V gave up 4 bases and J gave up 6 bases, with 25 bases separating them. The CDR3 has 18 residues. CDR1 and CDR2 from the germline V gene are SGHRS and YFSETQ. The CDR3 nucleotides read TGCGCCAGCAGCCCTGTTTCGTTGGCGGGGATTAATTCCGGGGAGCTGTTTTTT. Amino acid sequence: CASSPVSLAGINSGELFF.

This clonotype was found many times. This chain joins TRBV5-1 and TRBJ2-1; TRBD1 aligns across 7 bases. Trimming took 0 bases from V and 5 from J; bases not matched to a gene: 5. The germline gives CDR1 SGHRS, CDR2 YFSETQ. CDR3 length: 15 residues. In DNA form, the CDR3 reads TGCGCCAGCAGCTTGGAACAGGGGTATAACAATGAGCAGTTCTTC. Residues: CASSLEQGYNNEQFF.

CDR3 sequence reads: CASSYLGNKYF. The CDR3, as DNA: TGTGCCAGCAGTTATCTGGGGAACAAGTACTTC. This chain joins TRBV6-2 or TRBV6-3 and TRBJ2-7; no definite D call. This CDR3 spans 11 amino acids. Germline CDR1 MNHEY, CDR2 SVGEGT. Trimming removed 3 bases from V and 11 bases from J, with 11 bases in between.

This clonotype was detected a few times. This chain links TRBV7-9 with TRBJ1-1; D ambiguous. Trimming took 2 bases from V and 8 from J, leaving 12 bases between them. Germline assignment: CDR1 SEHNR and CDR2 FQNEAQ (reference sequence). The length of the CDR3 is 13 residues. The DNA for the CDR3 is TGTGCCAGCAGCTTATCCCTTACGAGAGAAGCTTTCTTT. Protein sequence: CASSLSLTREAFF.

This clonotype was seen at least ten times. This chain joins TRBV20-1 and TRBJ2-7; TRBD2 matches at 11 bases. V trimming: 0 bases; J trimming: 4 bases; junction bases outside the gene matches: 5. The CDR3 consists of 15 residues. Germline lookup yields CDR1 DFQATT and CDR2 SNEGSKA (reference sequence). CDR3 DNA: TGCAGTGCTAGAGATCCGGCTAGCGGGAGGTACGAGCAGTACTTC. Translating gives CSARDPASGRYEQYF.

This clonotype was seen only a few times. The CDR3 DNA reads as TGTGCCAGCAGCTATGGACCTCTCAACTACGAGCAGTACTTC. Translation gives CASSYGPLNYEQYF. The chain combines TRBV7-9 with TRBJ2-7, with D uncertain. This CDR3 contains 14 residues. The V and J ends lost 4 bases and 3 bases respectively, with 13 bases between them. Germline V CDR1 and CDR2: SEHNR, FQNEAQ (reference sequence).